The 32 T cell receptor beta chains presented below share a single source sample, sequenced in a study of blood T cell repertoires in COVID-19. Using immunoSEQ multiplex PCR, the repertoire was profiled, and TCRdb retains in-frame clones only, with some absent. Among roughly 180,000 clones listed, roughly 86% were seen once. What was sequenced was PBMCs or T cells enriched from blood (not recorded which). The receptors were gathered from a woman in her 30s who had recovered from COVID-19.

Here the CDR3 reads CASSLGLAGGSSYEQYF. The CDR3 DNA sequence: TGTGCCAGCAGCTTAGGCCTAGCGGGAGGCAGTTCCTACGAGCAGTACTTC. This chain joins TRBV7-9 and TRBJ2-7, with 11 bases aligning to TRBD2. This CDR3 is 17 amino acids long. Germline assignment: CDR1 SEHNR and CDR2 FQNEAQ (reference sequence). J gave up 1 base and V 1 base, and 6 bases lay outside the gene matches.

CDR3 residues: CASSKETKGRSSYNSPLHF. CDR3 bases: TGTGCCAGCAGCAAAGAGACTAAGGGCCGGAGCTCCTATAATTCACCCCTCCACTTT. The chain combines TRBV21-1 with TRBJ1-6. TRBV21-1 is a pseudogene. The CDR3 consists of 19 residues.

The gene calls are TRBV7-9 and TRBJ2-3; 8 nucleotides agree with TRBD2. The CDR3 has 19 residues. Germline assignment: CDR1 SEHNR and CDR2 FQNEAQ (reference sequence). Trimming cost V 7 bases and J 3 bases; bases outside gene matches: 21. CDR3 sequence reads: CASKPNNAGGPDKTDTQYF. CDR3 bases: TGTGCCAGCAAGCCCAACAACGCGGGAGGCCCGGATAAAACAGATACGCAGTATTTT.

The chain links TRBV6-5 to TRBJ2-2; 7 bases agree with TRBD1. The CDR3 has 15 amino acids. Germline CDR1 and CDR2: MNHEY and SVGAGI. The V segment lost 5 bases and the J segment 1 base; nucleotides outside the gene matches: 4. CDR3 protein: CASSRQGGNTGELFF. The CDR3 nucleotides are TGTGCCAGCAGTCGACAGGGTGGGAACACCGGGGAGCTGTTTTTT.

This CDR3 reads CASSFRGRTSGYTF. The CDR3 nucleotides are TGTGCCAGCAGTTTCCGGGGGAGGACCTCTGGCTACACCTTC. The rearrangement uses TRBV5-8 and TRBJ1-2; D is perhaps TRBD1 (5 bases). Per germline, CDR1 SGHTS and CDR2 YDEGEE. Deletions cut 5 bases from V and 7 bases from J, with 18 bases between. The length of the CDR3 is 14 residues.

The V and J genes are TRBV28 and TRBJ1-5; D remains unclear. The germline V gene encodes CDR1 MDHEN and CDR2 SYDVKM. Trimming stripped 6 bases from V and 11 bases from J, with 17 bases between. This CDR3 spans 13 amino acids. The CDR3 nucleotides are TGTGCCAGCAGCGAAGGGTCTAACGGGGCCCAGCATTTT. Residues: CASSEGSNGAQHF.

This rearrangement joins TRBV19 to TRBJ2-3; 9 positions agree with TRBD1. The J segment lost 4 bases and the V segment lost 7 bases, leaving 6 bases of the junction unmatched. Germline assignment: CDR1 LNHDA and CDR2 SQIVND (reference sequence). The CDR3 length is 14 residues. In nucleotides, the CDR3 is TGTGCCAGTACCACAGGGGGCGCGGCAGATACGCAGTATTTT. It translates to CASTTGGAADTQYF.

The chain links TRBV10-3 to TRBJ1-6, with 9 nucleotides matching TRBD1. This CDR3 is built from 17 residues. V lost 0 bases and J lost 2; bases outside the gene matches: 2. Germline V gene lookup returns CDR1 ENHRY and CDR2 SYGVKD. The CDR3 spells CAISESTGGPYNSPLHF. The CDR3 DNA follows: TGTGCCATCAGTGAGTCAACAGGGGGCCCCTATAATTCACCCCTCCACTTT.

CDR3 DNA: TGTGCCAGCAGCTCCCCCCTAGCGGGAGTGCCCTACGAGCAGTACTTC. Its translation: CASSSPLAGVPYEQYF. This chain links TRBV11-2 with TRBJ2-7; 10 bases agree with TRBD2. The trim removed 4 bases at V and 2 bases at J, leaving 8 bases unmatched. CDR1 is SGHAT and CDR2 is FQNNGV in the germline V gene. The CDR3 loop spans 16 amino acids.

This rearrangement joins TRBV28 to TRBJ2-7; D is ambiguous. The germline gives CDR1 MDHEN, CDR2 SYDVKM. The V end was cut by 4 bases, the J end by 3 bases, with 10 bases between. The CDR3 is made up of 13 amino acids. The CDR3 DNA reads as TGTGCCAGCAGTTCGGTAAACAGCTACGAGCAGTACTTC. Translating gives CASSSVNSYEQYF.

The V and J genes are TRBV2 and TRBJ1-1; no reliable D call. Germline V gene sequence: CDR1 SNHLY, CDR2 FYNNEI. V lost 4 bases, J lost 0 bases, and 9 bases lay in between. The CDR3 runs 14 residues. CDR3 coding DNA: TGTGCCAGCAGTGGAGGCATTTTGAACACTGAAGCTTTCTTT. Its translation: CASSGGILNTEAFF.

J is TRBJ2-1 and V is TRBV28, with 10 bases lining up with TRBD2. The trim removed 6 bases at V and 7 bases at J, leaving 12 bases unmatched. Germline V gives CDR1 MDHEN, CDR2 SYDVKM. This CDR3 spans 16 amino acids. This CDR3 reads CASRTLAGGRVNEQFF. Written as DNA, the CDR3 is TGTGCCAGCAGAACCTTAGCGGGAGGTAGGGTAAATGAGCAGTTCTTC.

V and J are TRBV21-1 and TRBJ1-4; the table assigns TRBD1, which was not confirmed against the DNA. TRBV21-1 is flagged as a pseudogene. The CDR3 is 17 amino acids. The CDR3 nucleotides read TGTGCCAGCAGCAAAGGTCTTGAAACAGGCCTTAATGAAAAACTGTTTTTT. It codes for CASSKGLETGLNEKLFF.

The rearrangement links TRBV5-6 to TRBJ2-4; 7 nucleotides agree with TRBD2. V shed 0 bases and J 5 bases; nucleotides not matched to a gene: 5. The CDR3 totals 15 residues. Germline V gives CDR1 SGHDT, CDR2 YYEEEE. This chain's CDR3 is CASSLVGGGENIQYF. CDR3 in DNA: TGTGCCAGCAGCTTGGTTGGGGGAGGGGAAAACATTCAGTACTTC.

This clone came up a few times. The chain carries TRBV7-2 and TRBJ1-5, with a tentative D call TRBD1 (5 bases). The CDR3 totals 16 residues. In germline, CDR1 is SGHTA, CDR2 FQGNSA. Trimming left V 1 base short and J 2 bases short, with 12 bases between. The CDR3 region is CASSLGPGGGNQPQHF. DNA for the CDR3: TGTGCCAGCAGCTTAGGACCGGGGGGTGGCAATCAGCCCCAGCATTTT.

This rearrangement joins TRBV5-6 to TRBJ2-7, with TRBD2 matching over 8 bases. Unmatched junction bases numbered 5, after V lost 4 bases and J lost 5 bases. The CDR3 runs 13 residues. Per germline, CDR1 SGHDT and CDR2 YYEEEE. The CDR3 loop is CASSAGRADEQYF. For the CDR3, the DNA is TGTGCCAGCAGCGCCGGGAGGGCCGACGAGCAGTACTTC.

The chain employs TRBV3-1 (or the pseudogene TRBV3-2) and TRBJ2-3; D is ambiguous. The germline V gene has CDR1 LGHDT and CDR2 YNNKEL (reference sequence). CDR3 length: 11 residues. The V end was cut by 4 bases, the J end by 4 bases, with 3 bases between. The CDR3 sequence is CASSLADTQYF. CDR3 DNA: TGTGCCAGCAGCCTCGCAGATACGCAGTATTTT.

The chain is built from TRBV5-6 and TRBJ2-1, with D tentatively TRBD2 (5 bases). From germline, CDR1 is SGHDT and CDR2 YYEEEE. Trimming took off 0 bases at V and 10 bases at J, with 17 bases between the two ends. The CDR3 runs 15 residues. The CDR3 nucleotides are TGTGCCAGCAGCTTGGGAATTGTGGAGGACCGAGAGCAGTTCTTC. Amino acid sequence: CASSLGIVEDREQFF.

This chain joins TRBV19 and TRBJ1-5; 7 positions match TRBD1. The CDR3 spans 13 residues. Germline CDR1 and CDR2: LNHDA and SQIVND (reference sequence). Trimming removed 8 bases from V and 6 bases from J; junction bases left unmatched: 7. CDR3 in DNA: TGTGCCAGTTCGACAGGGTCGGGTCAGCCCCAGCATTTT. Its protein is CASSTGSGQPQHF. Supplemented by reference TRBV19 and TRBJ1-5, the full variable domain reads DGGITQSPKYLFRKEGQNVTLSCEQNLNHDAMYWYRQDPGQGLRLIYYSQIVNDFQKGDIAEGYSVSREKKESFPLTVTSAQKNPTAFYLCASSTGSGQPQHFGDGTRLSIL.

The V call is TRBV19, the J call TRBJ2-7, with 8 bases that match TRBD1. The V and J ends lost 8 bases and 5 bases, in that order; junction bases with no gene match: 11. The V gene's germline CDR1 is LNHDA and CDR2 SQIVND (reference sequence). The CDR3 length is 14 residues. In DNA form, the CDR3 reads TGTGCCAGTTCTTATTCAGGGGGCCTAAACGAGCAGTACTTC. Translating gives CASSYSGGLNEQYF.

The V call is TRBV5-1, the J call TRBJ2-1; TRBD2 matches 8 bases. Germline CDR1 is SGHRS and CDR2 is YFSETQ. After removal of 6 bases from V and 6 bases from J, the junction contained 2 bases not matched to a gene. CDR3 length: 12 amino acids. In DNA form, the CDR3 reads TGCGCCAGCATTGCGGGAGGCAATGAGCAGTTCTTC. It codes for CASIAGGNEQFF.

The chain uses TRBV6-5 and TRBJ2-1; 10 nucleotides line up with TRBD2. Germline V gene data show CDR1 as MNHEY and CDR2 as SVGAGI. J gave up 4 bases and V 5 bases, and 5 bases lay outside the gene matches. CDR3 length: 15 residues. CDR3 sequence: CASSPGTSEYNEQFF. As DNA, the CDR3 is TGTGCCAGCAGTCCCGGGACTAGCGAATACAATGAGCAGTTCTTC.

This chain links TRBV7-9 with TRBJ1-5, with TRBD1 as a possible D gene (6 bases). This CDR3 spans 15 amino acids. Germline CDR1 reads SEHNR; CDR2 reads FQNEAQ (reference sequence). V was trimmed by 3 bases and J by 2 bases, leaving 11 bases between them. The CDR3 sequence: CASSLGAAGNQPQHF. The CDR3 DNA reads as TGTGCCAGCAGCTTGGGGGCGGCCGGCAATCAGCCCCAGCATTTT.

The chain recombines TRBV19 with TRBJ2-3, with 11 bases aligning to TRBD2. CDR3 length: 16 residues. Looked up from germline, CDR1 is LNHDA and CDR2 is SQIVND (reference sequence). The J segment lost 3 bases and the V segment lost 5 bases, leaving 7 bases of the junction unmatched. The CDR3 nucleotides read TGTGCCAGTAGTTCACCGAGACTAGCGGGGACAGATACGCAGTATTTT. This sequence encodes CASSSPRLAGTDTQYF.

V and J are TRBV27 and TRBJ1-2; 8 bases line up with TRBD1. The germline V gene encodes CDR1 MNHEY and CDR2 SMNVEV (reference sequence). The CDR3 consists of 14 residues. Unmatched junction bases numbered 8, after V lost 4 bases and J lost 7 bases. The CDR3 DNA is TGTGCCAGCAGTTCCGCAGGACAGGGTGGTGGCTACACCTTC. Its translation is CASSSAGQGGGYTF.

This chain connects TRBV21-1 to TRBJ2-1; the table assigns TRBD1, which was not confirmed against the DNA. TRBV21-1 is recorded as a pseudogene. This CDR3 has 14 amino acids. Written as DNA, the CDR3 is TGTGCCAGCAGAAAACGTTGTCAGGCTAATGAGCAGTTCTTC. This codes for CASRKRCQANEQFF.

V usage is TRBV15 and J usage is TRBJ1-3, with D perhaps matching TRBD1 (5 bases). Germline-derived CDR1 and CDR2 are LNHNV and YYDKDF (reference sequence). This CDR3 has 14 residues. Trimming took 5 bases from V and 8 from J, leaving 16 bases between them. This chain's CDR3 is CATSPTGAGDTIYF. The CDR3 nucleotides are TGTGCCACCAGCCCGACCGGGGCGGGGGACACCATATATTTT. The entire variable domain, with the rest obtained from reference TRBV15 and TRBJ1-3, is as follows: DAMVIQNPRYQVTQFGKPVTLSCSQTLNHNVMYWYQQKSSQAPKLLFHYYDKDFNNEADTPDNFQSRRPNTSFCFLDIRSPGLGDTAMYLCATSPTGAGDTIYFGEGSWLTVV.

The gene calls are TRBV10-3 and TRBJ1-2, with 8 bases matching TRBD1. V dropped 6 bases and J dropped 2; count of bases not matched to a gene: 2. Germline loops: CDR1 ENHRY, CDR2 SYGVKD. The CDR3 spans 13 residues. The CDR3 sequence is CAIRGQDNYGYTF. The CDR3 DNA reads as TGTGCCATCAGGGGACAGGACAACTATGGCTACACCTTC.

This chain joins TRBV6-5 and TRBJ2-3; D uncertain. V lost 0 bases and J 6 bases, leaving 13 bases between the germline ends. Germline CDR1 is MNHEY and CDR2 is SVGAGI. The length of the CDR3 is 15 residues. CDR3 in DNA: TGTGCCAGCAGTTACTCGAGAGGATCTGGGGATACGCAGTATTTT. It yields the protein CASSYSRGSGDTQYF.

V gene TRBV7-3 combines with J gene TRBJ2-1; 8 bases align to TRBD1. Per germline, CDR1 SGHTA and CDR2 FQGTGA. This CDR3 spans 16 amino acids. After removal of 4 bases from V and 9 bases from J, the junction contained 14 bases not matched to a gene. The DNA for the CDR3 is TGTGCCAGCAGCTCGAAATCGGGACAGGTACCGGGTGAGCAGTTCTTC. This codes for CASSSKSGQVPGEQFF. Together with reference TRBV7-3 and TRBJ2-1, the CDR3 gives the full variable domain: GAGVSQTPSNKVTEKGKYVELRCDPISGHTALYWYRQSLGQGPEFLIYFQGTGAADDSGLPNDRFFAVRPEGSVSTLKIQRTERGDSAVYLCASSSKSGQVPGEQFFGPGTRLTVL.

The chain couples TRBV5-1 to TRBJ1-1; 8 positions agree with TRBD1. The V gene end was trimmed by 4 bases and the J gene end by 1 base; junction bases not matched to a gene: 6. The CDR3 extends over 15 amino acids. From germline, CDR1 is SGHRS and CDR2 YFSETQ. The CDR3 bases are TGCGCCAGCAGCGGAGGACAGGGCGGGAACACTGAAGCTTTCTTT. Translation gives CASSGGQGGNTEAFF.

This clone was seen a single time. This chain joins TRBV7-2 and TRBJ2-4; tentative D call: TRBD2 (6 bases). V was shortened by 5 bases and J by 5 bases, with 22 bases between the two germline ends. CDR1 and CDR2 (germline): SGHTA, FQGNSA. The CDR3 length is 17 residues. CDR3: CASSLRRRRDLENIQYF. In DNA, the CDR3 is TGTGCCAGCAGCCTCCGCCGGAGGCGGGATCTCGAAAACATTCAGTACTTC.